One sample yielded the 25 T cell receptor beta chains listed below, sequenced in a study of metastatic and nonmetastatic thyroid tumors. Treatment of any kind had been given to no patient before thyroid surgery. TCRdb re-analyzed the PCR reads using MiXCR. The table includes about 23,000 clones, about 30% detected once. Source material: tumor tissue. These receptors were taken from a female donor with papillary thyroid cancer or a benign thyroid nodule (not recorded which). Some clones in this sample may be carry-over from other donors' samples.

The table lists this clone with many counts. J is TRBJ2-3 and V is TRBV29-1; TRBD2 aligns across 9 bases. V lost 6 bases to trimming and J lost 4 bases; unmatched junction nucleotides: 17. Germline CDR1 reads SQVTM; CDR2 reads ANQGSEA. This CDR3 has 17 amino acids. For the CDR3, the DNA is TGCAGCGTAACGACCGGGACTAGCCAACTTCGTCCAGATACGCAGTATTTT. This translates into CSVTTGTSQLRPDTQYF.

This clone was detected ten times or more. The chain has TRBV11-2 and TRBJ1-6, with D perhaps TRBD1 (6 bases). This CDR3 contains 14 residues. V lost 1 base, J lost 8 bases, and 9 bases lay in between. From germline, CDR1 is SGHAT and CDR2 FQNNGV. The CDR3 region is CASSLGGGDSPLHF. Written as DNA, the CDR3 is TGTGCCAGCAGCTTAGGAGGGGGAGATTCACCCCTCCACTTT.

The J gene is TRBJ2-7, the V gene TRBV12-3 or TRBV12-4; TRBD1 aligns across 9 bases. The CDR3 runs 14 residues. V was pared by 4 bases and J by 2 bases, with 3 bases of the junction left unmatched. The chain's CDR3 is CASSSGQGTYEQYF. CDR3 nucleotides: TGTGCCAGCAGTTCGGGACAGGGCACCTACGAGCAGTACTTC.

This chain uses TRBV20-1 with TRBJ1-2, with D maybe TRBD1 (6 bases). Germline V gene sequence: CDR1 DFQATT, CDR2 SNEGSKA (reference sequence). This CDR3 has 13 residues. V lost 3 bases and J 2 bases, leaving 10 bases between the germline ends. The CDR3 DNA follows: TGCAGTGCTAGGGAAGGGGGGAACTATGGCTACACCTTC. This gives the protein CSAREGGNYGYTF.

There are many counts of this clone. The rearrangement uses TRBV5-1 and TRBJ1-5; a weak D match, TRBD1 (5 bases). Germline V gene data show CDR1 as SGHRS and CDR2 as YFSETQ. Trimming pared 0 bases from V and 6 bases from J, leaving 16 bases between. This CDR3 has 16 amino acids. The CDR3 nucleotides are TGCGCCAGCAGCTTGGCTCCGGGGGGGAGCGGTCAGCCCCAGCATTTT. It translates to CASSLAPGGSGQPQHF.

There are a few counts of this clone. The junction and the germline gene differ at one end; a read error may be behind it. V usage is TRBV7-2 and J usage is TRBJ2-1; D gene unclear. Germline assignment: CDR1 SGHTA and CDR2 FQGNSA. The CDR3 is 9 residues long. CDR3 residues: CASSLDPFF. In DNA, the CDR3 is TGTGCCAGCAGCTTAGACCCCTTCTTT.

Remarks on this clone: One end of the junction fails to match germline, which may point to a read error. The chain combines TRBV6-4 with TRBJ2-5; 7 bases fit TRBD2. CDR1 MRHNA and CDR2 SNTAGT come from the germline V gene. This CDR3 comprises 15 residues. The CDR3 DNA sequence: TGTACCAGCAGTCCATCAGGACTAGGTGGCGAGAACCAGTACTTC. Translated, it gives CTSSPSGLGGENQYF.

The table lists this clone with a count of one. No conserved phenylalanine or tryptophan is present at the end of the CDR3, so a read error is the likely explanation. The chain is built from TRBV5-8 and TRBJ2-2; D remains ambiguous. The CDR3 is 13 residues long. Germline loops: CDR1 SGHTS, CDR2 YDEGEE. Trimming shortened V by 1 base and J by 6 bases, and 7 bases separated the two germline ends. The CDR3 loop reads CASSLWRPGELFS. In nucleotides, the CDR3 is TGTGCCAGCAGCTTGTGGCGTCCCGGGGAGCTGTTTTCT.

The rearrangement uses TRBV5-1 and TRBJ1-1; 9 nucleotides align to TRBD1. V gave up 0 bases and J gave up 3 bases; unmatched junction bases: 6. Germline V lookup: CDR1 SGHRS, CDR2 YFSETQ. CDR3 length equals 16 residues. CDR3 nucleotide sequence: TGCGCCAGCAGCTTGGGGACAGGGGCTATAGACACTGAAGCTTTCTTT. It codes for CASSLGTGAIDTEAFF.

The chain joins TRBV5-1 to TRBJ2-5, with 7 positions matching TRBD1. The V gene end was trimmed by 4 bases and the J gene end by 4 bases; junction bases not matched to a gene: 10. CDR3 size: 15 residues. Per the germline V gene, CDR1 is SGHRS and CDR2 is YFSETQ. Here the CDR3 DNA reads TGCGCCAGCAGCCCCGACAGGGTGGGCCGAGAGACCCAGTACTTC. It codes for CASSPDRVGRETQYF.

This clone occurred a few times. The chain combines TRBV28 with TRBJ1-2; 8 bases line up with TRBD1. CDR1 is MDHEN and CDR2 is SYDVKM in the germline V gene. CDR3 size: 15 residues. V was pared by 9 bases and J by 6 bases, with 15 bases of the junction left unmatched. The CDR3 DNA follows: TGTGCCAGTCTGACAGGGGTTCCGCATGGGGATGGCTACACCTTC. Its protein product is CASLTGVPHGDGYTF.

V and J are TRBV9 and TRBJ1-2; no clear D. The CDR3 spans 14 residues. V lost 4 bases and J 7 bases, leaving 17 bases between the germline ends. CDR1 and CDR2 from the germline V gene are SGDLS and YYNGEE. CDR3 coding DNA: TGTGCCAGCAGCCCCCGAACAGTCGACGCTGGCTACACCTTC. This gives the protein CASSPRTVDAGYTF.

This clone was found many times. The V gene is TRBV5-4, the J gene TRBJ2-7; D is possibly TRBD2 (5 bases). Germline values: CDR1 SGHNT, CDR2 YYREEE (reference sequence). The CDR3 covers 13 residues. V lost 4 bases to trimming and J lost 1 base, with 9 bases between them. Here the CDR3 reads CASSPDLSYEQYF. DNA of the CDR3: TGTGCCAGCAGCCCGGACTTATCCTACGAGCAGTACTTC.

By share, this clone ranks as medium-sized (0.01 to 0.1%). The chain couples TRBV7-9 to TRBJ1-2; a possible D gene is TRBD1 (6 bases). The CDR3 has 14 amino acids. The germline V and J ends were trimmed by 5 bases and 3 bases, with 13 bases remaining between them. Per germline, CDR1 SEHNR and CDR2 FQNEAQ (reference sequence). In DNA form, the CDR3 reads TGTGCCAGCAGCGTATTACAGGGACACTATGGCTACACCTTC. This codes for CASSVLQGHYGYTF.

This clone is labeled medium-sized (0.01 to 0.1%). V and J are TRBV5-1 and TRBJ1-3, with D maybe TRBD1 (5 bases). The V gene's germline CDR1 is SGHRS and CDR2 YFSETQ. CDR3 length: 15 residues. V lost 3 bases, J lost 2 bases, and 12 bases lay in between. The CDR3 region is CASSSALGAGNTIYF. CDR3 in DNA: TGCGCCAGCAGCTCGGCATTGGGGGCTGGAAACACCATATATTTT.

As for this clone: This may be a read error: a much more frequent sequence differs by one nucleotide. The CDR3 loop reads CATSESGKTEAFF. The CDR3 DNA is TGTGCCACCAGTGAGTCAGGGAAAACTGAAGCTTTCTTT. The rearrangement links TRBV24-1 to TRBJ1-1, with D possibly matching TRBD1 (5 bases). Between the trimmed V and J ends, which lost 4 bases and 5 bases, there was a span of 10 bases. The CDR3 is 13 residues long. Germline V gene data show CDR1 as KGHDR and CDR2 as SFDVKD.

This clone was counted at least ten times. The V call is TRBV6-2 or TRBV6-3, the J call TRBJ2-1; 9 bases agree with TRBD2. The CDR3 contains 19 residues. J was trimmed by 4 bases and V by 2 bases; bases with no gene match: 15. Germline CDR1 and CDR2: MNHEY and SVGEGT. CDR3 in amino acids: CASSYGFLGSGGSYNEQFF. The DNA for the CDR3 is TGTGCCAGCAGTTACGGCTTTTTGGGTAGCGGGGGTTCTTACAATGAGCAGTTCTTC.

In this sample, this clone turned up a few times. The rearrangement links TRBV11-2 to TRBJ1-1; D unresolved. Germline CDR1 and CDR2: SGHAT and FQNNGV. This CDR3 is 13 amino acids long. V lost 7 bases and J lost 10, with 19 bases in between. The CDR3 reads CASIGTRVPGAFF. CDR3 nucleotide sequence: TGTGCCAGCATCGGAACTAGGGTTCCAGGAGCTTTCTTT.

This chain links TRBV7-2 with TRBJ2-1; 9 positions match TRBD2. Germline V gene lookup returns CDR1 SGHTA and CDR2 FQGNSA. Trimming cost V 0 bases and J 11 bases; bases outside gene matches: 8. The CDR3 is made up of 15 amino acids. CDR3 loop: CASSLAAGTSSKQFF. The DNA for the CDR3 is TGTGCCAGCAGCTTAGCGGCTGGGACTAGCAGCAAGCAGTTCTTC.

The chain links TRBV9 to TRBJ1-3; TRBD1 is a possible D gene (6 bases). V was clipped by 4 bases and J by 8 bases, with 19 bases between them. Germline values: CDR1 SGDLS, CDR2 YYNGEE. The CDR3 extends over 15 amino acids. CDR3 sequence reads: CASSSRGQLWDTIYF. The CDR3 DNA is TGTGCCAGCAGCTCCCGTGGACAGTTATGGGACACCATATATTTT. Drawing the rest from reference TRBV9 and TRBJ1-3, the complete variable domain is DSGVTQTPKHLITATGQRVTLRCSPRSGDLSVYWYQQSLDQGLQFLIQYYNGEERAKGNILERFSAQQFPDLHSELNLSSLELGDSALYFCASSSRGQLWDTIYFGEGSWLTVV.

Worth noting for this clone: The junction departs from the called germline gene at one end, perhaps through a read error. This sequence joins TRBV11-2 and TRBJ2-7, with D possibly being TRBD1 (6 bases). CDR1 and CDR2 (germline): SGHAT, FQNNGV. CDR3 length: 12 amino acids. CDR3: CASILDRYRVHF. The CDR3, as DNA: TGTGCCAGCATCTTAGATCGGTACAGGGTCCACTTC.

This chain uses TRBV20-1 with TRBJ2-7; D is unresolved. V gave up 0 bases and J gave up 2 bases, with 8 bases separating them. CDR3 length: 13 amino acids. Per germline, CDR1 DFQATT and CDR2 SNEGSKA (reference sequence). In DNA form, the CDR3 reads TGCAGTGCTAGAGAATCGGGTACCTACGAGCAGTACTTC. Residues: CSARESGTYEQYF.

This clone was observed a few times. A much larger clone differs by one base, so this may be a read error. The V gene is TRBV29-1, the J gene TRBJ1-1; no firm D call. This CDR3 is 12 amino acids long. The V and J ends lost 6 bases and 5 bases respectively, with 13 bases between them. CDR1 and CDR2 from the germline V gene are SQVTM and ANQGSEA. This CDR3 is CSVGPRGTEAFF. The CDR3 DNA sequence: TGCAGCGTAGGCCCCCGAGGAACTGAAGCTTTCTTT. Full variable domain (rest looked up from reference TRBV29-1 and TRBJ1-1): SAVISQKPSRDICQRGTSLTIQCQVDSQVTMMFWYRQQPGQSLTLIATANQGSEATYESGFVIDKFPISRPNLTFSTLTVSNMSPEDSSIYLCSVGPRGTEAFFGQGTRLTVV.

As for this clone: A junction end diverges from the germline sequence, so it may reflect a read error. The V call is TRBV5-1, the J call TRBJ2-7; no definite D call. Germline V CDR1 and CDR2: SGHRS, YFSETQ. The CDR3 contains 13 residues. The CDR3 DNA reads as TGCGCCAGCAGCAGTGCCGCCGCCTATGAGCAGTACTTC. It encodes CASSSAAAYEQYF.

This clone occurred many times. As DNA, the CDR3 is TGTGCCAACGGAGGGGGGAACATTCAGTACTTC. Translating gives CANGGGNIQYF. The chain couples TRBV12-3 or TRBV12-4 to TRBJ2-4; D tentatively reads TRBD1 or TRBD2 (6 bases each). V was cut by 10 bases and J by 7 bases, with 11 bases left in between. There are 11 residues in the CDR3.